These 7 T cell receptor beta chains were all obtained from the same sample, sequenced in a study of T cell responses to AZD1222 COVID-19 vaccine. Some clones are missing from TCRdb's copy, which holds only in-frame ones; the method was immunoSEQ multiplex PCR. The table lists 200,000 to 250,000 clones, roughly 94% of them singletons. Source: peripheral blood, taken 28 days after the second dose of the MenACWY control vaccine. The receptors stem from an adult who received the MenACWY meningococcal vaccine as a control.

V gene TRBV28 combines with J gene TRBJ1-5, with unresolved D. This CDR3 is built from 14 residues. Germline assignment: CDR1 MDHEN and CDR2 SYDVKM. With 6 bases removed from V and 6 bases from J, the gap between germline ends came to 15 bases. The CDR3 nucleotides read TGTGCCAGCAGCGGGCTCGGGTCGGCTCAGCCCCAGCATTTT. It yields the protein CASSGLGSAQPQHF. The full variable domain, with the rest looked up from reference TRBV28 and TRBJ1-5, is DVKVTQSSRYLVKRTGEKVFLECVQDMDHENMFWYRQDPGLGLRLIYFSYDVKMKEKGDIPEGYSVSREKKERFSLILESASTNQTSMYLCASSGLGSAQPQHFGDGTRLSIL.

V usage is TRBV5-1 and J usage is TRBJ1-6, with a tentative D call TRBD1 (6 bases). Germline V gene sequence: CDR1 SGHRS, CDR2 YFSETQ. CDR3 size: 14 residues. Trimming cost V 4 bases and J 6 bases, with 11 bases left between them. Written as DNA, the CDR3 is TGCGCCAGCAGCGCCGGGACAACTAATTCACCCCTCCACTTT. This translates into CASSAGTTNSPLHF.

This chain links TRBV7-2 with TRBJ2-3; a possible D gene is TRBD1 (6 bases). The V end was cut by 4 bases, the J end by 4 bases, with 21 bases between. The germline V gene encodes CDR1 SGHTA and CDR2 FQGNSA. CDR3 length: 17 amino acids. The DNA of the CDR3 is TGTGCCAGCAGCTCACAGGGTGGTGGGATTGAGCCAGATACGCAGTATTTT. Translating it yields CASSSQGGGIEPDTQYF.

V gene TRBV20-1 combines with J gene TRBJ2-7, with no clear D. This CDR3 spans 11 amino acids. V gave up 6 bases and J gave up 4 bases, with 10 bases separating them. Germline CDR1 reads DFQATT; CDR2 reads SNEGSKA (reference sequence). CDR3: CSAELGYEQYF. CDR3 DNA sequence: TGCAGTGCCGAACTGGGGTACGAGCAGTACTTC.

This chain uses TRBV5-1 with TRBJ2-7; D is undetermined. CDR1 and CDR2 (germline): SGHRS, YFSETQ. Between the trimmed V and J ends, which lost 10 bases and 0 bases, there was a span of 5 bases. The CDR3 has 10 residues. CDR3 sequence reads: CAAVSYEQYF. CDR3 in DNA: TGCGCCGCCGTCTCCTACGAGCAGTACTTC.

V usage is TRBV4-3 and J usage is TRBJ2-7; TRBD1 matches 8 bases. Looked up from germline, CDR1 is LGHNA and CDR2 is YSLEER. The trim removed 4 bases at V and 2 bases at J, leaving 7 bases unmatched. The CDR3 extends over 15 amino acids. The DNA of the CDR3 is TGCGCCAGCAGCCGCGGACAGGGCGAGGCCTACGAGCAGTACTTC. Its translation is CASSRGQGEAYEQYF.

The V call is TRBV21-1, the J call TRBJ2-2. TRBV21-1 is given as a pseudogene. The CDR3 consists of 17 residues. The CDR3 nucleotides are TGTGCCAGCAGGGCCTGGGCAGGACGTAGCTACACCGGGGAGCTGTTTTTT. This codes for CASRAWAGRSYTGELFF.